The 32 T cell receptor beta chains reported below all come from one sample, sequenced in a study of blood T cell repertoires in COVID-19. The method was immunoSEQ multiplex PCR; TCRdb's version includes in-frame clones alone and lacks a portion of them. The sample has around 67,000 clones, 87% seen once. Input material: peripheral blood. The receptor set was obtained from a man aged 50 to 59 with active COVID-19.

The chain links TRBV7-2 to TRBJ2-5; D might be TRBD1 (6 bases). Germline V gene sequence: CDR1 SGHTA, CDR2 FQGNSA. The CDR3 is 14 amino acids. Trimming stripped 1 base from V and 1 base from J, with 7 bases between. The CDR3 nucleotides are TGTGCCAGCAGCTTAGGACAGGTCCAAGAGACCCAGTACTTC. Protein product: CASSLGQVQETQYF. Variable domain in full (rest from reference TRBV7-2 and TRBJ2-5): GAGVSQSPSNKVTEKGKDVELRCDPISGHTALYWYRQSLGQGLEFLIYFQGNSAPDKSGLPSDRFSAERTGGSVSTLTIQRTQQEDSAVYLCASSLGQVQETQYFGPGTRLLVL.

The chain employs TRBV5-1 and TRBJ2-1; 9 bases match TRBD2. Germline V gene sequence: CDR1 SGHRS, CDR2 YFSETQ. J lost 8 bases, V lost 0 bases, and 3 bases had no gene match. The CDR3 extends over 14 amino acids. The CDR3 nucleotides read TGCGCCAGCAGCTTGGAGGGACTAGCCCATGAGCAGTTCTTC. Translating it yields CASSLEGLAHEQFF.

This chain connects TRBV24-1 to TRBJ2-1, with 7 bases that match TRBD1. V shed 5 bases and J 12 bases; nucleotides not matched to a gene: 18. This CDR3 has 16 amino acids. Germline CDR1 and CDR2: KGHDR and SFDVKD. This CDR3 is CATSGDKSTGSIGQFF. CDR3 DNA sequence: TGTGCCACCAGTGGGGACAAGTCGACAGGGTCTATTGGGCAGTTCTTC.

The chain employs TRBV10-3 and TRBJ1-1, with D maybe TRBD1 (5 bases). This CDR3 comprises 12 residues. Deletions cut 6 bases from V and 8 bases from J, with 13 bases between. The germline V gene encodes CDR1 ENHRY and CDR2 SYGVKD. DNA for the CDR3: TGTGCCATCAGGGGGCCAGGGTGGGAAGCTTTCTTT. It encodes CAIRGPGWEAFF.

The gene calls are TRBV7-2 and TRBJ2-7, with D perhaps matching TRBD1 (6 bases). Germline V gene lookup returns CDR1 SGHTA and CDR2 FQGNSA. The CDR3 is made up of 14 amino acids. V lost 3 bases to trimming and J lost 6 bases, with 15 bases between them. CDR3 DNA: TGTGCCAGCAGCTTTGGGGGCGAGTCGCGCGAGCAGTACTTC. This encodes CASSFGGESREQYF.

The chain couples TRBV11-3 to TRBJ2-1; D possibly corresponds to TRBD2 (5 bases). The length of the CDR3 is 15 residues. Trimming cost V 4 bases and J 2 bases, with 12 bases left between them. Germline CDR1 reads SGHNT; CDR2 reads YENEEA. CDR3 nucleotides: TGTGCCAGCAGCTCCGGGAACCCCCCCTACAATGAGCAGTTCTTC. Encoded protein: CASSSGNPPYNEQFF.

The chain has TRBV5-5 and TRBJ1-2; TRBD1 aligns across 10 bases. After removal of 6 bases from V and 3 bases from J, the junction contained 11 bases not matched to a gene. This CDR3 contains 16 residues. The germline V gene has CDR1 SGHKS and CDR2 YYEKEE (reference sequence). The CDR3 DNA follows: TGTGCCAGCAACGAAAACACCGGGACAGGGGACTATGGCTACACCTTC. Translated, it gives CASNENTGTGDYGYTF. The whole variable domain, filled in from reference TRBV5-5 and TRBJ1-2, reads DAGVTQSPTHLIKTRGQQVTLRCSPISGHKSVSWYQQVLGQGPQFIFQYYEKEERGRGNFPDRFSARQFPNYSSELNVNALLLGDSALYLCASNENTGTGDYGYTFGSGTRLTVV.

J is TRBJ1-1 and V is TRBV28, with 10 bases lining up with TRBD1. CDR3 length: 14 amino acids. CDR1 and CDR2 (germline): MDHEN, SYDVKM. V gave up 7 bases and J gave up 0 bases; unmatched junction bases: 2. CDR3 in DNA: TGTGCCAGCACCGGACAGGGGGTGAACACTGAAGCTTTCTTT. It codes for CASTGQGVNTEAFF.

The chain employs TRBV6-1 and TRBJ1-1; 8 bases are a match to TRBD1. Germline-derived CDR1 and CDR2 are MNHNS and SASEGT. CDR3 length: 14 residues. The junction had 5 bases not matched to a gene; V was cut back by 2 bases and J by 6 bases. The CDR3 sequence: CASSETQGAAEAFF. The CDR3 coding sequence is TGTGCCAGCAGTGAAACGCAGGGGGCCGCTGAAGCTTTCTTT.

The chain is built from TRBV7-2 and TRBJ2-5, with a possible D match to TRBD1 (6 bases). Germline loops: CDR1 SGHTA, CDR2 FQGNSA. CDR3 length: 16 residues. Trimming took 1 base from V and 6 from J, leaving 18 bases between them. CDR3 sequence (DNA): TGTGCCAGCAGCTTAGTAGGTTACAGGGCAGGACAGACCCAGTACTTC. This sequence encodes CASSLVGYRAGQTQYF. Full variable domain (missing parts from reference TRBV7-2 and TRBJ2-5): GAGVSQSPSNKVTEKGKDVELRCDPISGHTALYWYRQSLGQGLEFLIYFQGNSAPDKSGLPSDRFSAERTGGSVSTLTIQRTQQEDSAVYLCASSLVGYRAGQTQYFGPGTRLLVL.

This chain links TRBV7-8 with TRBJ2-5; 7 bases are shared with TRBD2. Germline assignment: CDR1 SGHVS and CDR2 FQNEAQ. The CDR3 has 16 amino acids. V was pared by 1 base and J by 5 bases, with 10 bases of the junction left unmatched. CDR3 DNA: TGTGCCAGCAGCTTAGTGGGGGGGAGCTTGAGGGAGACCCAGTACTTC. Residues: CASSLVGGSLRETQYF.

CDR3 sequence (DNA): TGCGCCAGCCAGGGGGCCAAAAACATTCAGTACTTC. It encodes CASQGAKNIQYF. The rearrangement links TRBV5-1 to TRBJ2-4; D is perhaps TRBD1 (6 bases). Per the germline V gene, CDR1 is SGHRS and CDR2 is YFSETQ. CDR3 length: 12 amino acids. V lost 7 bases and J lost 1, with 6 bases in between.

This clone was seen only once. The chain has TRBV7-9 and TRBJ2-1, with TRBD2 matching over 10 bases. Germline assignment: CDR1 SEHNR and CDR2 FQNEAQ (reference sequence). This CDR3 spans 15 amino acids. V gave up 5 bases and J gave up 4 bases; unmatched junction bases: 5. The CDR3: CASSPSGSMYNEQFF. As DNA, the CDR3 is TGTGCCAGCAGCCCTAGCGGGAGTATGTACAATGAGCAGTTCTTC.

J is TRBJ2-3 and V is TRBV6-5, with D perhaps matching TRBD1 (6 bases). Trimming removed 6 bases from V and 3 bases from J, with 13 bases in between. The CDR3 is made up of 14 amino acids. Germline values: CDR1 MNHEY, CDR2 SVGAGI. The CDR3 reads CASRDSRRTDTQYF. CDR3 DNA: TGTGCCAGCAGGGACAGCAGAAGAACAGATACGCAGTATTTT.

The V call is TRBV25-1, the J call TRBJ2-7; D is undetermined. Germline V gene lookup returns CDR1 MGHDK and CDR2 SYGVNS. The CDR3 runs 10 residues. Trimming stripped 6 bases from V and 4 bases from J, with 4 bases between. This CDR3 reads CASRTYEQYF. The DNA for the CDR3 is TGTGCCAGCAGAACTTACGAGCAGTACTTC.

The chain carries TRBV19 and TRBJ1-1; 7 bases map to TRBD1. The germline V gene encodes CDR1 LNHDA and CDR2 SQIVND (reference sequence). V lost 5 bases, J lost 4 bases, and 4 bases stayed unmatched. The CDR3 has 13 amino acids. In nucleotides, the CDR3 is TGTGCCAGTAGTCCGACAGGGCGCACTGAAGCTTTCTTT. As protein: CASSPTGRTEAFF.

This rearrangement joins TRBV6-5 to TRBJ2-7, with D possibly matching TRBD1 (5 bases). CDR3 length: 14 amino acids. CDR1 and CDR2 (germline): MNHEY, SVGAGI. Deletions cut 5 bases from V and 5 bases from J, with 16 bases between. The CDR3 nucleotides read TGTGCCAGCAGTCCACAGGCCGTGGGGCACGAGCAGTACTTC. This codes for CASSPQAVGHEQYF.

This clone was seen more than once but under ten times. DNA of the CDR3: TGTGCCAGCAGCCCCGGGACAGACAAAAACATTCAGTACTTC. As protein: CASSPGTDKNIQYF. This chain joins TRBV5-4 and TRBJ2-4; 7 positions agree with TRBD1. Trimming removed 4 bases from V and 3 bases from J; junction bases left unmatched: 4. Germline-derived CDR1 and CDR2 are SGHNT and YYREEE (reference sequence). This CDR3 is 14 amino acids long.

In the case of this clone: This sample also contains other DNA sequences that code for the same CDR3. The rearrangement links TRBV7-3 to TRBJ2-5; tentatively, D is TRBD2 (6 bases). Trimming left V 1 base short and J 5 bases short, with 11 bases between. This CDR3 comprises 14 residues. CDR1 and CDR2 from the germline V gene are SGHTA and FQGTGA. CDR3 residues: CASSLNGGIETQYF. CDR3 in DNA: TGTGCCAGCAGCTTAAACGGAGGGATTGAGACCCAGTACTTC.

This clone showed up just once. The rearrangement uses TRBV7-8 and TRBJ2-7; TRBD1 might be the D (6 bases). V lost 5 bases to trimming and J lost 0 bases, with 20 bases between them. This CDR3 comprises 17 residues. Per germline, CDR1 SGHVS and CDR2 FQNEAQ. The CDR3 is CASSQGGPGRDSYEQYF. The CDR3 DNA reads as TGTGCCAGCAGCCAAGGGGGTCCGGGACGGGACTCCTACGAGCAGTACTTC.

This chain uses TRBV14 with TRBJ2-3; 7 bases line up with TRBD2. There are 16 residues in the CDR3. Germline V gene lookup returns CDR1 SGHDN and CDR2 FVKESK. Trimming at V came to 3 bases and at J to 5 bases, leaving 11 bases not matched to a gene. The CDR3: CASSHSQTIAGDTQYF. CDR3 nucleotides: TGTGCCAGCAGCCACTCTCAGACGATAGCGGGAGATACGCAGTATTTT.

The CDR3 reads CASSSNRDREQFF. The CDR3 DNA follows: TGTGCCAGCAGTTCTAACAGAGACCGGGAGCAGTTCTTC. The V call is TRBV6-2 or TRBV6-3, the J call TRBJ2-1; no firm D call. The V and J ends lost 4 bases and 10 bases respectively, with 14 bases between them. CDR1 is MNHEY and CDR2 is SVGEGT in the germline V gene. The CDR3 runs 13 residues.

This clone was picked up a small number of times. The chain couples TRBV5-1 to TRBJ1-4, with 7 nucleotides matching TRBD1. CDR1 is SGHRS and CDR2 is YFSETQ in the germline V gene. Losses at the gene ends were 5 bases for V and 0 bases for J; bases not matched to a gene: 4. This CDR3 region has 15 residues. The CDR3 nucleotides are TGCGCCAGCAGGGGGACAGTCACAACTAATGAAAAACTGTTTTTT. This sequence encodes CASRGTVTTNEKLFF. Combining the CDR3 with reference TRBV5-1 and TRBJ1-4 gives the whole variable domain KAGVTQTPRYLIKTRGQQVTLSCSPISGHRSVSWYQQTPGQGLQFLFEYFSETQRNKGNFPGRFSGRQFSNSRSEMNVSTLELGDSALYLCASRGTVTTNEKLFFGSGTQLSVL.

The chain carries TRBV9 and TRBJ1-6; D unclear. Looked up from germline, CDR1 is SGDLS and CDR2 is YYNGEE. V lost 2 bases, J lost 6 bases, and 6 bases lay in between. There are 13 residues in the CDR3. CDR3 in amino acids: CASSVGANSPLHF. The CDR3 nucleotides are TGTGCCAGCAGCGTTGGAGCTAATTCACCCCTCCACTTT. Combining the CDR3 with reference TRBV9 and TRBJ1-6 gives the whole variable domain DSGVTQTPKHLITATGQRVTLRCSPRSGDLSVYWYQQSLDQGLQFLIQYYNGEERAKGNILERFSAQQFPDLHSELNLSSLELGDSALYFCASSVGANSPLHFGNGTRLTVT.

The CDR3 DNA follows: TGTGCCAGCAGACCGACTAGCGGGAGGGCCTTCGAACAGAGGAACATTCAGTACTTC. Amino acid sequence: CASRPTSGRAFEQRNIQYF. The V gene is TRBV6-4, the J gene TRBJ2-4; 14 bases are a match to TRBD2. The CDR3 runs to 19 residues. Trimming at V came to 6 bases and at J to 7 bases, leaving 17 bases not matched to a gene. Per the germline V gene, CDR1 is MRHNA and CDR2 is SNTAGT.

CDR3 in amino acids: CASSFSVLGNTIYF. The CDR3 DNA follows: TGTGCCAGCAGCTTTTCGGTCCTCGGAAACACCATATATTTT. This chain joins TRBV5-6 and TRBJ1-3; D is unresolved. The germline V and J ends were trimmed by 2 bases and 4 bases, with 10 bases remaining between them. CDR3 size: 14 residues. The germline CDR1 and CDR2 sequences are SGHDT and YYEEEE. The full variable domain, completed using reference TRBV5-6 and TRBJ1-3, is DAGVTQSPTHLIKTRGQQVTLRCSPKSGHDTVSWYQQALGQGPQFIFQYYEEEERQRGNFPDRFSGHQFPNYSSELNVNALLLGDSALYLCASSFSVLGNTIYFGEGSWLTVV.

The rearrangement uses TRBV2 and TRBJ1-5; D call uncertain. Per the germline V gene, CDR1 is SNHLY and CDR2 is FYNNEI. The length of the CDR3 is 14 residues. V gave up 4 bases and J gave up 4 bases, with 11 bases separating them. The CDR3 DNA reads as TGTGCCAGCAGTGCGTCCGGGTGGAATCAGCCCCAGCATTTT. It encodes CASSASGWNQPQHF.

The chain uses TRBV29-1 and TRBJ2-1, with 7 bases fitting TRBD1. Germline V gene data show CDR1 as SQVTM and CDR2 as ANQGSEA. The CDR3 consists of 13 residues. The V gene end was trimmed by 6 bases and the J gene end by 7 bases; junction bases not matched to a gene: 9. CDR3: CSVFSGRGNEQFF. For the CDR3, the DNA is TGCAGCGTCTTCTCGGGCAGGGGGAATGAGCAGTTCTTC.

The J gene is TRBJ2-1, the V gene TRBV20-1; D is possibly TRBD1 (5 bases). The germline gives CDR1 DFQATT, CDR2 SNEGSKA (reference sequence). With 3 bases removed from V and 10 bases from J, the gap between germline ends came to 25 bases. This CDR3 comprises 16 residues. The DNA for the CDR3 is TGCAGTGCTAGTCTTTTGGGGCAAGACGCTAGGGGCGAGCAGTTCTTC. It specifies CSASLLGQDARGEQFF.

The chain is built from TRBV6-2 or TRBV6-3 and TRBJ1-5; D perhaps matches TRBD1 (5 bases). CDR1 and CDR2 from the germline V gene are MNHEY and SVGEGT. V lost 4 bases to trimming and J lost 0 bases, with 10 bases between them. The CDR3 covers 15 residues. CDR3 region: CASSLGQYSNQPQHF. The CDR3 nucleotides are TGTGCCAGCAGTTTGGGGCAGTATAGCAATCAGCCCCAGCATTTT.

The chain links TRBV9 to TRBJ2-3; 11 bases map to TRBD1. In germline, CDR1 is SGDLS, CDR2 YYNGEE. This CDR3 has 17 amino acids. J was trimmed by 3 bases and V by 4 bases; bases with no gene match: 10. CDR3 protein: CASSPRPGTGGTDTQYF. The DNA of the CDR3 is TGTGCCAGCAGCCCAAGGCCCGGGACAGGGGGAACAGATACGCAGTATTTT.

V usage is TRBV6-2 or TRBV6-3 and J usage is TRBJ1-2; the match to TRBD1 covers 7 bases. This CDR3 has 13 amino acids. Germline-derived CDR1 and CDR2 are MNHEY and SVGEGT. Trimming cost V 0 bases and J 7 bases; bases outside gene matches: 2. CDR3 coding DNA: TGTGCCAGCAGTTACTCGACAGGGATTGGCTACACCTTC. Its translation: CASSYSTGIGYTF.